These 5 T cell receptor beta chains originate from one sample sequenced in a study of blood T cell repertoires in COVID-19. The data were produced by immunoSEQ multiplex PCR, yet TCRdb's version contains in-frame clones alone and is incomplete. Here the sample spans fewer than 300,000 clones, about nine tenths being singletons. The sequenced sample was PBMCs or T cells enriched from blood (not recorded which). The receptors were gathered from a woman aged 25 to 39 who had recovered from COVID-19.

This clone was detected once. The chain is built from TRBV29-1 and TRBJ2-7, with D perhaps matching TRBD1 (5 bases). Trimming shortened V by 7 bases and J by 6 bases, and 10 bases separated the two germline ends. This CDR3 is built from 10 residues. Germline V gene sequence: CDR1 SQVTM, CDR2 ANQGSEA. The CDR3: CSAGDSEQYF. For the CDR3, the DNA is TGCAGCGCAGGCGACAGCGAGCAGTACTTC.

This clone has more than one count but fewer than ten. The chain links TRBV28 to TRBJ1-2; 10 bases fit TRBD1. Per the germline V gene, CDR1 is MDHEN and CDR2 is SYDVKM. The CDR3 extends over 18 amino acids. V shed 6 bases, J shed 1 base, and the junction held 14 bases outside the gene matches. The chain's CDR3 is CASRADRGQRDNNYGYTF. CDR3 DNA sequence: TGTGCCAGCAGGGCTGACAGGGGGCAAAGAGATAATAACTATGGCTACACCTTC.

V usage is TRBV2 and J usage is TRBJ2-5; the D gene is possibly TRBD2 (6 bases). Trimming stripped 7 bases from V and 3 bases from J, with 18 bases between. Per germline, CDR1 SNHLY and CDR2 FYNNEI. CDR3 size: 15 residues. CDR3 residues: CASTGGVGREETQYF. The CDR3 DNA is TGTGCCAGCACTGGAGGGGTGGGCAGGGAAGAGACCCAGTACTTC. The full variable domain, in which reference TRBV2 and TRBJ2-5 provide the parts outside the CDR3, is EPEVTQTPSHQVTQMGQEVILRCVPISNHLYFYWYRQILGQKVEFLVSFYNNEISEKSEIFDDQFSVERPDGSNFTLKIRSTKLEDSAMYFCASTGGVGREETQYFGPGTRLLVL.

V usage is TRBV13 and J usage is TRBJ2-5; TRBD2 matches 10 bases. Germline V gene sequence: CDR1 PRHDT, CDR2 FYEKMQ (reference sequence). The CDR3 has 16 residues. The CDR3 loop reads CASGRIAGGSQETQYF. The CDR3 nucleotides are TGTGCTAGCGGCAGAATAGCGGGAGGATCCCAAGAGACCCAGTACTTC.

The V gene is TRBV30, the J gene TRBJ1-1, with a tentative D call TRBD1 (6 bases). Per germline, CDR1 GTSNPN and CDR2 SVGIG (reference sequence). The CDR3 sequence is 13 residues long. Trimming took off 5 bases at V and 1 base at J, with 11 bases between the two ends. The CDR3 reads CAWSGTPNTEAFF. The DNA for the CDR3 is TGTGCCTGGTCCGGGACACCGAACACTGAAGCTTTCTTT.